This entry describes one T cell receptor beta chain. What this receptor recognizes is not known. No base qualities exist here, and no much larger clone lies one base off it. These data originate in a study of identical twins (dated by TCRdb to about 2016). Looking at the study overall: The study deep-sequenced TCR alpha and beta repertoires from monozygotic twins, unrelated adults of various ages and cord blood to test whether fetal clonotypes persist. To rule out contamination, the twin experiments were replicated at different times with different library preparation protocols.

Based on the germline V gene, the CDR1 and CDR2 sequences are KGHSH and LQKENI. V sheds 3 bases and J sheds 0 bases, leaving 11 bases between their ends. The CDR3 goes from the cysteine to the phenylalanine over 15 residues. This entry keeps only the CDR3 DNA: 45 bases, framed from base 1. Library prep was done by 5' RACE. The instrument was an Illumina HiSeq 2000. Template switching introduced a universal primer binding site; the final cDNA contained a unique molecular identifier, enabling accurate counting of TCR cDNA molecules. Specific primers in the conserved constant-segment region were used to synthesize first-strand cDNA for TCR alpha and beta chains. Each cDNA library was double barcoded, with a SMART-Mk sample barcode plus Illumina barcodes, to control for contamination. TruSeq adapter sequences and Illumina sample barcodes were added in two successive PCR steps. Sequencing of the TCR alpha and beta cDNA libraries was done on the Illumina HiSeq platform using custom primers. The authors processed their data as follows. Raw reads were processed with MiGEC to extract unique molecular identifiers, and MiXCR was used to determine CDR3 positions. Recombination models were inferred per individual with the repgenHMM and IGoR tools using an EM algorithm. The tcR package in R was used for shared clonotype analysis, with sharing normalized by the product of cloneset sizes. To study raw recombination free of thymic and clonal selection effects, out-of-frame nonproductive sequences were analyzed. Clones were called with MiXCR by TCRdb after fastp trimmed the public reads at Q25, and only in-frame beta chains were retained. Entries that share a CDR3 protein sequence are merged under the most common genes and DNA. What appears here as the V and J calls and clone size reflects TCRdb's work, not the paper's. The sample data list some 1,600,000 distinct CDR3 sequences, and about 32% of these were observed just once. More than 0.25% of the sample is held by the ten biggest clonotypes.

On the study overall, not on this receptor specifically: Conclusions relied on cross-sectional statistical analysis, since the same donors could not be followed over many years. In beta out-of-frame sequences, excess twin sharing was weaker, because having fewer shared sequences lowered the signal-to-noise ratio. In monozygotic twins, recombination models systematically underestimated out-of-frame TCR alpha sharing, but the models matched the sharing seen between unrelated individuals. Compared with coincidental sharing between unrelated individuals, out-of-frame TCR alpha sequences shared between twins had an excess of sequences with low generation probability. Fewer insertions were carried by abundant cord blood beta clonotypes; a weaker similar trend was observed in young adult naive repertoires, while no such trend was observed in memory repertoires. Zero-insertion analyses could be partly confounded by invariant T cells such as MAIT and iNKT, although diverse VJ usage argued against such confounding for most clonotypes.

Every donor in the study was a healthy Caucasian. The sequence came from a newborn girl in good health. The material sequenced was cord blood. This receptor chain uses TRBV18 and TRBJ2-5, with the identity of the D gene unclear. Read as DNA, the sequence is TGTGCCAGCTCACCCCTACCCCTGTACCAAGAGACCCAGTACTTC. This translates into CASSPLPLYQETQYF. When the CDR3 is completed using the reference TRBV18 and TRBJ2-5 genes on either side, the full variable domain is NAGVMQNPRHLVRRRGQEARLRCSPMKGHSHVYWYRQLPEEGLKFMVYLQKENIIDESGMPKERFSAEFPKEGPSILRIQQVVRGDSAAYFCASSPLPLYQETQYFGPGTRLLVL.